A selection of T cell receptor beta chains follows, all from one sample in a study of identifying expanded T cells in peripheral blood. Produced via immunoSEQ multiplex PCR; TCRdb's table is partial and in-frame only. The table records nearly 60,000 clones, roughly 90% of them present only once. Sample: blood. Receptor source: a person aged 18 to 69 in good health. Each CDR3 is given with its conserved first and last residue.

V gene,CDR3 protein
TRBV6-6,CASSSPKGELFF
TRBV11-2,CASSLRRTDYGYTF
TRBV10-2,CASSGWQNTEAFF
TRBV11-1,CASRRAHTEAFF
TRBV30,CAWTGGGSTDTQYF
TRBV28,CASRGGGYYGYTF
TRBV28,CASRRPGATEAFF
TRBV5-4,CASSLEGVLSEQYF
TRBV2,CASSEAVGGINIQYF
TRBV12-5,CASGPGHYEQYF
TRBV11-2,CASSPRDSVFNEQFF
TRBV7-3,CASSPHRDQISSPRELFF
TRBV27,CASRREGSYNEQFF
TRBV4-2,CASSQDLRPSSPDTQYF